This T cell receptor (beta chain) was sequenced during a study of cytomegalovirus exposure and HLA in healthy donors. Germline V gives CDR1 KGHSH, CDR2 LQKENI. The V gene lost 2 bases and the J gene lost 0 bases, with 6 bases spanning the gap. The CDR3 covers 14 residues. Measured with immunoSEQ multiplex PCR; TCRdb has only the in-frame clones, and not every one. The sample holds 71,000 or so clones, roughly 94% seen once. A roughly 120-subject validation cohort, separate from the 666-subject first cohort, supplied the donors. The clonotype was recovered from a woman under 30 in good health and CMV-seropositive. The sequenced material came from PBMCs. The chain has TRBV18 and TRBJ2-3; D is uncertain. CDR3 loop: CASSPASSTDTQYF. DNA of the CDR3: TGTGCCAGCTCACCAGCGTCTAGCACAGATACGCAGTATTTT.